The rows below give T cell receptor beta chains drawn from one sample of a study of CD8 T cells in Susac syndrome. TCRdb recomputed calls from the immunoSEQ multiplex PCR reads with MiXCR, one row per CDR3 protein. The sample yields 300,000 to 350,000 distinct CDR3 sequences, under 95% seen once. The sample was CD4+ T cells from PBMCs. The receptors stem from a human donor with multiple sclerosis. Each CDR3 is given with its conserved first and last residue. A D gene is named only where the DNA matches it firmly. A clone size is listed for some rows: how often the clone was seen (once, few, many), or a class if it is expanded.

clone size	D gene	J gene	V gene	CDR3 protein	CDR3 DNA
once	-	TRBJ2-2	TRBV12-3/TRBV12-4	CASSLVGPNAGELFF	TGTGCCAGCAGTTTAGTAGGCCCGAACGCCGGGGAGCTGTTTTTT
-	TRBD1	TRBJ2-2	TRBV12-5	CASGPGQGPTGELFF	TGTGCTAGTGGTCCAGGACAGGGGCCCACCGGGGAGCTGTTTTTT
-	-	TRBJ2-5	TRBV5-1	CASSLMDTSEETQYF	TGCGCCAGCAGCCTCATGGACACCTCCGAGGAGACCCAGTACTTC
-	-	TRBJ1-2	TRBV4-3	CASSVLGANYGYTF	TGCGCCAGCAGTGTTCTGGGTGCGAACTATGGCTACACCTTC
-	TRBD2	TRBJ2-7	TRBV7-2	CASNGIAGGRIYEQYF	TGTGCCAGCAATGGGATAGCGGGAGGGAGGATCTACGAGCAGTACTTC
-	-	TRBJ2-6	TRBV7-3	CASSPITGRGANVLTF	TGTGCCAGCAGCCCTATCACAGGGCGAGGGGCCAACGTCCTGACTTTC
-	-	TRBJ2-7	TRBV29-1	CSVGEGGYEQYF	TGCAGCGTCGGAGAGGGTGGCTACGAGCAGTACTTC
-	-	TRBJ2-5	TRBV3-1	CASSQVLKQETQYF	TGTGCCAGCAGCCAAGTTCTTAAGCAGGAGACCCAGTACTTC
once	-	TRBJ1-4	TRBV30	CAWSVGDNERLFF	TGTGCCTGGAGTGTGGGTGATAATGAAAGACTGTTTTTT
-	-	TRBJ2-7	TRBV6-2/TRBV6-3	CASSYFAPGRGEQYF	TGTGCCAGCAGTTACTTTGCACCGGGAAGGGGGGAGCAGTACTTC
-	TRBD1	TRBJ2-5	TRBV12-3/TRBV12-4	CASSFGAGGGGETQYF	TGTGCCAGCAGTTTCGGAGCAGGGGGCGGAGGGGAGACCCAGTACTTC
once	-	TRBJ2-5	TRBV2	CASSEGMQETQYF	TGTGCCAGCAGTGAAGGGATGCAAGAGACCCAGTACTTC
-	-	TRBJ1-5	TRBV6-6	CASSYGQRGNQPQHF	TGTGCCAGCAGTTACGGACAAAGGGGAAATCAGCCCCAGCATTTT
-	-	TRBJ2-3	TRBV24-1	CATSDSPGSRTDTQYF	TGTGCCACCAGTGATTCCCCCGGTTCTCGCACAGATACGCAGTATTTT
once	-	TRBJ2-7	TRBV20-1	CSARGAGSLGYEQYF	TGCAGTGCTAGAGGGGCTGGAAGTTTGGGCTACGAGCAGTACTTC
once	-	TRBJ2-7	TRBV3-1	CASSHGSVGEQYF	TGTGCCAGCAGCCATGGTAGCGTGGGCGAGCAGTACTTC
-	TRBD2	TRBJ2-2	TRBV20-1	CSAPRLAGDTGELFF	TGCAGTGCCCCTCGACTAGCGGGGGACACCGGGGAGCTGTTTTTT
-	-	TRBJ2-3	TRBV11-2	CAVSPLRDTQYF	TGTGCCGTCTCCCCACTCAGAGATACGCAGTATTTT
-	-	TRBJ1-1	TRBV9	CASSVGPQLKNTEAFF	TGTGCCAGCAGCGTAGGACCCCAGCTCAAAAACACTGAAGCTTTCTTT
once	-	TRBJ1-1	TRBV6-5	CASSSHLKGARGEAFF	TGTGCCAGCAGTTCCCACCTCAAAGGGGCGAGGGGTGAAGCTTTCTTT
-	-	TRBJ2-1	TRBV3-1	CASSRGTASDEQFF	TGTGCCAGCAGCCGCGGGACAGCCAGCGATGAGCAGTTCTTC
once	TRBD1	TRBJ2-7	TRBV18	CASSPNTGGRHEQYF	TGTGCCAGCTCACCTAATACAGGGGGACGCCACGAGCAGTACTTC
-	-	TRBJ2-6	TRBV5-1	CASSPGAMFGANVLTF	TGCGCCAGCAGCCCGGGGGCCATGTTTGGGGCCAACGTCCTGACTTTC
-	TRBD1	TRBJ1-4	TRBV27	CASSSLGTGNEKLFF	TGTGCCAGCAGTTCCCTCGGGACAGGGAATGAAAAACTGTTTTTT
-	-	TRBJ2-7	TRBV29-1	CSVEDSAVGSGYEQYF	TGCAGCGTTGAAGATTCTGCGGTGGGGTCGGGCTACGAGCAGTACTTC
once	TRBD2	TRBJ2-7	TRBV6-1	CASTPLAGGPYEQYF	TGTGCCAGCACCCCACTAGCGGGGGGCCCCTACGAGCAGTACTTC
-	-	TRBJ1-1	TRBV7-2	CASSIGVGEAFF	TGTGCCAGCAGCATAGGAGTCGGTGAAGCTTTCTTT
-	-	TRBJ2-7	TRBV6-5	CALGRTADEQYF	TGTGCCCTAGGACGGACAGCGGACGAGCAGTACTTC
-	-	TRBJ1-2	TRBV2	CASTGGRGDGYTF	TGTGCCAGCACTGGTGGACGGGGGGATGGCTACACCTTC
-	TRBD2	TRBJ2-5	TRBV12-3/TRBV12-4	CASRRGPGGQETQYF	TGTGCCAGCAGAAGAGGACCGGGGGGGCAAGAGACCCAGTACTTC
once	-	TRBJ1-1	TRBV20-1	CSATRNTEAFF	TGCAGTGCAACGAGAAACACTGAAGCTTTCTTT
-	-	TRBJ2-1	TRBV5-1	CASSLVSAGDEQFF	TGCGCCAGCAGCTTGGTCTCAGCAGGTGATGAGCAGTTCTTC
-	-	TRBJ2-1	TRBV12-3/TRBV12-4	CASSLAPLNEQFF	TGTGCCAGCAGTTTAGCGCCCTTGAATGAGCAGTTCTTC
-	-	TRBJ1-5	TRBV18	CASSPGGGHQPQHF	TGTGCCAGCTCACCAGGAGGGGGGCATCAGCCCCAGCATTTT
-	-	TRBJ2-2	TRBV2	CASSEFRFGELFF	TGTGCCAGCAGTGAGTTCCGTTTCGGGGAGCTGTTTTTT
-	TRBD2	TRBJ2-5	TRBV5-1	CASSLIGREETQYF	TGCGCCAGCAGCTTGATTGGGAGGGAAGAGACCCAGTACTTC
-	-	TRBJ2-3	TRBV29-1	CSVVDPPGPDTQYF	TGCAGCGTTGTTGACCCACCGGGTCCAGATACGCAGTATTTT
-	-	TRBJ2-7	TRBV12-3/TRBV12-4	CASSFTAFSYEQYF	TGTGCCAGCAGTTTTACAGCGTTCTCCTACGAGCAGTACTTC
-	-	TRBJ1-1	TRBV7-2	CASSLLGRAFF	TGTGCCAGCAGCTTATTGGGAAGAGCTTTCTTT
-	-	TRBJ2-1	TRBV9	CASSEDAVSYNEQFF	TGTGCCAGCAGCGAAGACGCAGTATCTTACAATGAGCAGTTCTTC
-	-	TRBJ2-3	TRBV3-1	CASSRSGASSTDTQYF	TGTGCCAGCAGCCGATCGGGGGCCTCTAGCACAGATACGCAGTATTTT
-	TRBD2	TRBJ2-5	TRBV27	CASSLRSGTSGMYQETQYF	TGTGCCAGCAGTTTAAGAAGCGGGACTAGCGGGATGTACCAAGAGACCCAGTACTTC
-	-	TRBJ2-1	TRBV3-1	CASSPSSLHNEQFF	TGTGCCAGCAGCCCCAGTAGCTTACACAATGAGCAGTTCTTC
-	TRBD1	TRBJ2-6	TRBV6-1	CASTLRAGGTGANVLTF	TGTGCCAGCACCTTGAGGGCAGGGGGTACTGGGGCCAACGTCCTGACTTTC
-	TRBD1	TRBJ1-5	TRBV4-2	CASSQETGARNQPQHF	TGTGCCAGCAGCCAAGAGACAGGGGCCCGCAATCAGCCCCAGCATTTT